The source of this T cell receptor beta chain is a study of tissue T cells after allogeneic stem cell transplantation. Study-wide findings and caveats: Within patients, tissue anatomy strongly shaped TCR repertoire composition. Limitations included a small, clinically heterogeneous cohort and limited sampling depth. Blood and spleen captured only part of the tissue TCR repertoire.

This clone was observed once. Its specificity is not known. TCRbeta CDR3 was sequenced at survey depth with template counts. Profiled with immunoSEQ multiplex PCR; TCRdb holds only in-frame clones, not every one. The table records 20,000 to 25,000 clones, around 79% of them present only once. Trimming took 9 bases from V and 5 from J, leaving 18 bases between them. This CDR3 region has 14 residues. CDR1 is SGHRS, CDR2 YFSETQ, per germline. Sample: tissue from the ileum, taken at autopsy. This receptor was obtained from a female donor of 60 years or more with lung cancer. This rearrangement joins TRBV5-1 to TRBJ2-1; either TRBD1 or TRBD2 may fit D (5 bases each). The CDR3 DNA sequence: TGCGCCACCATGGTGGGGGACGGGAACAATGAGCAGTTCTTC. Its translation: CATMVGDGNNEQFF.